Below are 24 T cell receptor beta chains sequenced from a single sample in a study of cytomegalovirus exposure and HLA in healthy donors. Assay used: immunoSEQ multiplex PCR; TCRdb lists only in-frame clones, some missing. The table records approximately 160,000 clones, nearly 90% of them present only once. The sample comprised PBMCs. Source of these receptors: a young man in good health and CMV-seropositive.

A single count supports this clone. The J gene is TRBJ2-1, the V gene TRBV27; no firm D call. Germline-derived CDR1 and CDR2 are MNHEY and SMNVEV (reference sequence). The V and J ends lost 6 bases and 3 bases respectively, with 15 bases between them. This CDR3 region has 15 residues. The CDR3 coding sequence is TGTGCCAGCAGCGAAGAGTCCCCCCTCTACAATGAGCAGTTCTTC. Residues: CASSEESPLYNEQFF.

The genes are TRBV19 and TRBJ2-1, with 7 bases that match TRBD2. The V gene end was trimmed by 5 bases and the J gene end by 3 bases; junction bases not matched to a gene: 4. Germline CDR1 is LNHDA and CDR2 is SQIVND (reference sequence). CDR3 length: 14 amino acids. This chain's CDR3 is CASSESGNYNEQFF. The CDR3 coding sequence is TGTGCCAGTAGTGAGAGCGGGAACTACAATGAGCAGTTCTTC.

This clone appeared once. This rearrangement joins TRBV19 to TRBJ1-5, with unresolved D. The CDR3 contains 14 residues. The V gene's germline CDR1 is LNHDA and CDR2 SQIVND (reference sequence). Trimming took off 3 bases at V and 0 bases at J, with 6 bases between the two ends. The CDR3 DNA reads TGTGCCAGTAGTATGTTCGGTAGCAATCAGCCCCAGCATTTT. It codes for CASSMFGSNQPQHF.

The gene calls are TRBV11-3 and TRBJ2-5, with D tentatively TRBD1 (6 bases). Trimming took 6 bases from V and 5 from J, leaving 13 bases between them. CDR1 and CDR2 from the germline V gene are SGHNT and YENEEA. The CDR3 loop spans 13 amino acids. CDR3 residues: CASRGRGRETQYF. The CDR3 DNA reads TGTGCCAGCAGGGGCAGGGGTCGGGAGACCCAGTACTTC.

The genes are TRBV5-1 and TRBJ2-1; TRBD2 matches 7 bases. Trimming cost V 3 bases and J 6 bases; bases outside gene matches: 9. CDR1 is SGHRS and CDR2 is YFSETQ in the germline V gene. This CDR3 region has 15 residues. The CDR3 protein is CASSWGGGYSNEQFF. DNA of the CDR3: TGCGCCAGCAGCTGGGGCGGGGGATACAGCAATGAGCAGTTCTTC.

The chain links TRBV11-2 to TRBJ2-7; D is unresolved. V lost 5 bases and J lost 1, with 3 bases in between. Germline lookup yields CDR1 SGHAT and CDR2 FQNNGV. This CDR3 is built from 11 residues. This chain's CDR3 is CASSPSYEQYF. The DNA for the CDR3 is TGTGCCAGCAGCCCATCCTACGAGCAGTACTTC.

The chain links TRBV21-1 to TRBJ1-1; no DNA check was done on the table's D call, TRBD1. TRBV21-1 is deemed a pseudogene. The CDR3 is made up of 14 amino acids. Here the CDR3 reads CASTGTGGTGEAFF. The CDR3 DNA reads TGTGCCAGCACCGGGACAGGGGGAACGGGTGAAGCTTTCTTT.

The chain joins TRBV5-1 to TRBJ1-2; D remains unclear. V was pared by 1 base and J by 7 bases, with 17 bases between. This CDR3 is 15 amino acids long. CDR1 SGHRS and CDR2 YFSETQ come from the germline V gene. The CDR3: CASSLPREGLSGYTF. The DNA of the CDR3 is TGCGCCAGCAGCTTGCCCCGGGAAGGGTTATCTGGCTACACCTTC. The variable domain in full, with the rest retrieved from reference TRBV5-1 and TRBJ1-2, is KAGVTQTPRYLIKTRGQQVTLSCSPISGHRSVSWYQQTPGQGLQFLFEYFSETQRNKGNFPGRFSGRQFSNSRSEMNVSTLELGDSALYLCASSLPREGLSGYTFGSGTRLTVV.

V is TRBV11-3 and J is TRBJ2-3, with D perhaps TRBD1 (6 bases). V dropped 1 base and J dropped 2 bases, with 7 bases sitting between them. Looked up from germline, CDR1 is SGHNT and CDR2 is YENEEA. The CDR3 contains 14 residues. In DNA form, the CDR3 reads TGTGCCAGCAGCTTAGGGACAGACACAGATACGCAGTATTTT. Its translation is CASSLGTDTDTQYF.

The CDR3 region is CASSTGAALEGEQFF. The CDR3, as DNA: TGTGCCAGTTCGACAGGGGCCGCACTAGAGGGTGAGCAGTTCTTC. The chain uses TRBV9 and TRBJ2-1; 8 bases line up with TRBD1. CDR3 length equals 15 residues. From germline, CDR1 is SGDLS and CDR2 YYNGEE. V was clipped by 8 bases and J by 9 bases; unmatched bases: 16.

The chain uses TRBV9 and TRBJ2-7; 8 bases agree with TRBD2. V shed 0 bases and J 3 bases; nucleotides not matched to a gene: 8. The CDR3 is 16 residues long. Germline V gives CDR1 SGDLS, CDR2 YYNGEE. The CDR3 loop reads CASSVGKEAGVYEQYF. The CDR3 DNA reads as TGTGCCAGCAGCGTAGGCAAGGAAGCGGGAGTCTACGAGCAGTACTTC.

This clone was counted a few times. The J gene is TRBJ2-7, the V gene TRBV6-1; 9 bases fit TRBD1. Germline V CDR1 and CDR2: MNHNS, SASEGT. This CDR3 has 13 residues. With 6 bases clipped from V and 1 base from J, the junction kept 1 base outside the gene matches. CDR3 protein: CASRGTGSYEQYF. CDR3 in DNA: TGTGCCAGCAGAGGGACAGGGTCCTACGAGCAGTACTTC.

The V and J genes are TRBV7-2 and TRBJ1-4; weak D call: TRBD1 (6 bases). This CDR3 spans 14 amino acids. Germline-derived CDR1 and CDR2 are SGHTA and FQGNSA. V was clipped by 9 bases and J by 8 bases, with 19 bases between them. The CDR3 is CASKAGGQREKLFF. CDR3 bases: TGTGCCAGTAAGGCGGGGGGGCAGAGGGAAAAACTGTTTTTT.

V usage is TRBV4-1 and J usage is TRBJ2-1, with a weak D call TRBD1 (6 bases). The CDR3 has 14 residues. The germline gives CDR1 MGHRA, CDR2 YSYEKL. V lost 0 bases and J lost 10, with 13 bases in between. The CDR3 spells CASSQEGQGMEQFF. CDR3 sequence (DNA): TGCGCCAGCAGCCAAGAGGGACAAGGTATGGAGCAGTTCTTC.

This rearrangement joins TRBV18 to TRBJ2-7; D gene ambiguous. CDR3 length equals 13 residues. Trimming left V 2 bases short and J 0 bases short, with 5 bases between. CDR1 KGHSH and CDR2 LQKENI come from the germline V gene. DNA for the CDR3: TGTGCCAGCTCACCAGCGGTCTCCTACGAGCAGTACTTC. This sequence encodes CASSPAVSYEQYF.

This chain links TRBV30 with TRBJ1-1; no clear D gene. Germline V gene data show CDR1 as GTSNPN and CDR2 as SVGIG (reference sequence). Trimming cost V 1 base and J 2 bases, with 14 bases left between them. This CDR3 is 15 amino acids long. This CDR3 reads CAWSEVTLLNTEAFF. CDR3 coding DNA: TGTGCCTGGAGTGAAGTGACACTTTTAAACACTGAAGCTTTCTTT.

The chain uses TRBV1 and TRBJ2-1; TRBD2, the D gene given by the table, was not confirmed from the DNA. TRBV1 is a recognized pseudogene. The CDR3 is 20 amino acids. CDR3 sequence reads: CTSSQDLGTSGSDGYNEQFF. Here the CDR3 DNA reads TGCACCAGCAGCCAAGACCTCGGGACTAGCGGGAGCGATGGATACAATGAGCAGTTCTTC.

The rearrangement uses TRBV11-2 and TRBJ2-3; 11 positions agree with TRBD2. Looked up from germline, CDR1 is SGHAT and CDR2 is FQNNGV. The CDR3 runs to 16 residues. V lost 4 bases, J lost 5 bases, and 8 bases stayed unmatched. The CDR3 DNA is TGTGCCAGCAGCTGGGGAGGGACTAGCGGCCGAGATACGCAGTATTTT. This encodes CASSWGGTSGRDTQYF. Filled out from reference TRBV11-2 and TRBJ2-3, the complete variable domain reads EAGVAQSPRYKIIEKRQSVAFWCNPISGHATLYWYQQILGQGPKLLIQFQNNGVVDDSQLPKDRFSAERLKGVDSTLKIQPAKLEDSAVYLCASSWGGTSGRDTQYFGPGTRLTVL.

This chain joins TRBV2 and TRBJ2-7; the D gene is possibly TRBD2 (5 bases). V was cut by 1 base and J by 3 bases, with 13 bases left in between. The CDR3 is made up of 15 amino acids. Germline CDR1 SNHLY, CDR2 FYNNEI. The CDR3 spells CASSEEAGLFYEQYF. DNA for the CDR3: TGTGCCAGCAGTGAAGAGGCGGGTCTATTCTACGAGCAGTACTTC.

CDR3 nucleotides: TGTGCCAGCAGCGTAGCTCGGCAGGGCCACTATGGCTACACCTTC. Translated, it gives CASSVARQGHYGYTF. The chain is built from TRBV9 and TRBJ1-2; D may be TRBD1 (5 bases). Per germline, CDR1 SGDLS and CDR2 YYNGEE. The CDR3 is 15 amino acids. The V gene lost 0 bases and the J gene lost 3 bases, with 12 bases spanning the gap.

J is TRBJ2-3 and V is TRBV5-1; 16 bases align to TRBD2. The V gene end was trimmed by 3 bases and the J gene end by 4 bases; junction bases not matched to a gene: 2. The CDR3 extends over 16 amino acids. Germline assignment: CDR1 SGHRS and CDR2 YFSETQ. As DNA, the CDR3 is TGCGCCAGCAGCTCCGGGACTAGCGGGAGGGCAGATACGCAGTATTTT. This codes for CASSSGTSGRADTQYF.

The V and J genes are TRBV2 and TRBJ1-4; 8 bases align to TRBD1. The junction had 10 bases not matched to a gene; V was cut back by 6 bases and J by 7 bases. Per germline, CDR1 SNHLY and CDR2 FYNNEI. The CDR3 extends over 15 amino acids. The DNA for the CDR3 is TGTGCCAGCAGACGCGACAGGGGCTATCTTGAAAAACTGTTTTTT. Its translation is CASRRDRGYLEKLFF. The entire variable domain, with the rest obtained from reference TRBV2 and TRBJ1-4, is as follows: EPEVTQTPSHQVTQMGQEVILRCVPISNHLYFYWYRQILGQKVEFLVSFYNNEISEKSEIFDDQFSVERPDGSNFTLKIRSTKLEDSAMYFCASRRDRGYLEKLFFGSGTQLSVL.

For the CDR3, the DNA is TGTGCCAGCAGTGAGAGGCTGGGCGGGAGCACCTACAATGAGCAGTTCTTC. It is translated as CASSERLGGSTYNEQFF. This rearrangement joins TRBV25-1 to TRBJ2-1; TRBD2 matches 7 bases. The V gene's germline CDR1 is MGHDK and CDR2 SYGVNS. This CDR3 contains 17 residues. The V gene end was trimmed by 3 bases and the J gene end by 2 bases; junction bases not matched to a gene: 10.

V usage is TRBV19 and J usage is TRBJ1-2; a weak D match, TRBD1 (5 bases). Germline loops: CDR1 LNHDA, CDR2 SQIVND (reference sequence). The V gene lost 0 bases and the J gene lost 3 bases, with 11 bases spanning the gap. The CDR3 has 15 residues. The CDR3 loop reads CASSIEGQGDYGYTF. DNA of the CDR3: TGTGCCAGTAGTATAGAGGGGCAGGGCGACTATGGCTACACCTTC.